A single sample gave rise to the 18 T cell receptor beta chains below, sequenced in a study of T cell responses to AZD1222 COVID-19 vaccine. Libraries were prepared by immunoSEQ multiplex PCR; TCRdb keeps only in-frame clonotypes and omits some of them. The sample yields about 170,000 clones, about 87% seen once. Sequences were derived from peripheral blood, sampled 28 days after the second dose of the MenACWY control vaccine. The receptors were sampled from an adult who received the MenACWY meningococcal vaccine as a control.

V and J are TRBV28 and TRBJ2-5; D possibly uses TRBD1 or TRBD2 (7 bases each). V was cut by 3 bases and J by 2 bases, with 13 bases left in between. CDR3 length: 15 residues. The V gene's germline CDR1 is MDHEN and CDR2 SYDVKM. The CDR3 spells CASSLAQGGQETQYF. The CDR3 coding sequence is TGTGCCAGCAGTTTGGCGCAGGGGGGGCAAGAGACCCAGTACTTC.

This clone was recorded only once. The CDR3 region is CASSESVAGGYEQYF. The CDR3 DNA sequence: TGCGCCAGCAGTGAGTCGGTGGCGGGAGGGTACGAGCAGTACTTC. The V and J genes are TRBV10-1 and TRBJ2-7; the match to TRBD2 covers 9 bases. The CDR3 runs to 15 residues. CDR1 is WNHNN and CDR2 is SYGVQD in the germline V gene (reference sequence). The V gene end was trimmed by 0 bases and the J gene end by 4 bases; junction bases not matched to a gene: 4.

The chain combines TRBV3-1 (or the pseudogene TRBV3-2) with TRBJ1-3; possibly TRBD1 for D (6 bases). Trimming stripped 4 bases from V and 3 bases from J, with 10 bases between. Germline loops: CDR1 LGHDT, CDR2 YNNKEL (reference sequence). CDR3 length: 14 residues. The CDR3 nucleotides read TGTGCCAGCAGCCTCAGGGGTTATGGAAACACCATATATTTT. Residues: CASSLRGYGNTIYF.

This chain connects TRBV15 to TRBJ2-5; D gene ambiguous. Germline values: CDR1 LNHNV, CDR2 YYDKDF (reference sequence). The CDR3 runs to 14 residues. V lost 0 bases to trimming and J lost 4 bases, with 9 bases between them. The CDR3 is CATSRELLGETQYF. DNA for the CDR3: TGTGCCACCAGCAGAGAGTTACTGGGAGAGACCCAGTACTTC. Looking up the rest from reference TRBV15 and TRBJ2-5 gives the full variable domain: DAMVIQNPRYQVTQFGKPVTLSCSQTLNHNVMYWYQQKSSQAPKLLFHYYDKDFNNEADTPDNFQSRRPNTSFCFLDIRSPGLGDTAMYLCATSRELLGETQYFGPGTRLLVL.

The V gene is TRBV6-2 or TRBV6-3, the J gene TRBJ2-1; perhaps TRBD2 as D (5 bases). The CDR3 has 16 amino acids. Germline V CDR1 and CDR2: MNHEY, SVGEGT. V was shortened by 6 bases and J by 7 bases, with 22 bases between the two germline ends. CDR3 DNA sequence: TGTGCCAGCAGCATAACCGGGGTGGGGAGTAGGAATGAGCAGTTCTTC. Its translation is CASSITGVGSRNEQFF.

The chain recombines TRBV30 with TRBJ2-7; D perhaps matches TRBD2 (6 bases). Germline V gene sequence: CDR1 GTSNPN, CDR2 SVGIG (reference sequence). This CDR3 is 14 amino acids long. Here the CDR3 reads CACQGGSLNYEQYF. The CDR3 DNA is TGTGCTTGTCAGGGAGGATCTCTCAACTACGAGCAGTACTTC.

This CDR3 is CASSQGKAGPGTYATNEKLFF. Written as DNA, the CDR3 is TGCGCCAGCAGCCAAGGAAAAGCCGGGCCAGGGACTTATGCAACTAATGAAAAACTGTTTTTT. The chain combines TRBV4-3 with TRBJ1-4, with a tentative D call TRBD1 (5 bases). V was pared by 1 base and J by 0 bases, with 24 bases between. In germline, CDR1 is LGHNA, CDR2 YSLEER. CDR3 length: 21 amino acids.

Here the CDR3 reads CASTPRGGTPTGELFF. As DNA, the CDR3 is TGCGCCAGCACTCCGCGGGGAGGGACTCCTACCGGGGAGCTGTTTTTT. This sequence joins TRBV10-2 and TRBJ2-2, with 7 bases fitting TRBD2. Trimming took 7 bases from V and 5 from J; bases not matched to a gene: 13. The CDR3 is made up of 16 amino acids. Germline V gene data show CDR1 as WSHSY and CDR2 as SAAADI.

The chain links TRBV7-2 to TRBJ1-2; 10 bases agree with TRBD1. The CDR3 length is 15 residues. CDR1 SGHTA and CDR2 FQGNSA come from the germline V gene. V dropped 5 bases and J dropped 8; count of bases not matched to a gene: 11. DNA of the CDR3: TGTGCCAGCAGCCCGTCGTCGGGACAGGGGTACGGCTACACCTTC. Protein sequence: CASSPSSGQGYGYTF.

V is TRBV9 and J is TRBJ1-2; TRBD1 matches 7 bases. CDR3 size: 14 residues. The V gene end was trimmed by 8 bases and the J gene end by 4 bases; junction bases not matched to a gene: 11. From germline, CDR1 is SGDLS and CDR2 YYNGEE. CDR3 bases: TGTGCCAGTGGAGAGGGGGCCCCTGGCTATGGCTACACCTTC. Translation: CASGEGAPGYGYTF.

The CDR3 here is CSASPPGLAAYYEQYF. DNA for the CDR3: TGCAGTGCGAGTCCACCGGGACTAGCGGCTTACTACGAGCAGTACTTC. This chain connects TRBV20-1 to TRBJ2-7, with TRBD2 matching over 11 bases. Germline CDR1 reads DFQATT; CDR2 reads SNEGSKA (reference sequence). The CDR3 has 16 amino acids. Trimming removed 6 bases from V and 3 bases from J; junction bases left unmatched: 13.

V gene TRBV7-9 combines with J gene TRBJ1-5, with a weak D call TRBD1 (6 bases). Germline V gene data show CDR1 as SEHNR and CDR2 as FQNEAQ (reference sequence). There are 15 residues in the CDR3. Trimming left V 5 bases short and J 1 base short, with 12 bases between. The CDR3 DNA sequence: TGTGCCAGCAGCACGCGGACAGAAAGCAATCAGCCCCAGCATTTT. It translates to CASSTRTESNQPQHF.

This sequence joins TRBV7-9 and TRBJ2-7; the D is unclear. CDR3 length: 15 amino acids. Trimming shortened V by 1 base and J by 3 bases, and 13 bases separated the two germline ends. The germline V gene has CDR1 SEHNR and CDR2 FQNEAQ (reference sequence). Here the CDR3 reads CASSLGPLSNYEQYF. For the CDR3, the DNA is TGTGCCAGCAGCTTAGGGCCTCTCTCAAACTACGAGCAGTACTTC. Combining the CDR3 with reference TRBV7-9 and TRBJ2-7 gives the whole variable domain DTGVSQNPRHKITKRGQNVTFRCDPISEHNRLYWYRQTLGQGPEFLTYFQNEAQLEKSRLLSDRFSAERPKGSFSTLEIQRTEQGDSAMYLCASSLGPLSNYEQYFGPGTRLTVT.

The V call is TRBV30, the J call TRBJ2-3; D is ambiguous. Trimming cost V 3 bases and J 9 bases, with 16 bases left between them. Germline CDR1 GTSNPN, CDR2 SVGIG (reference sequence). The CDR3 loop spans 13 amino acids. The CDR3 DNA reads TGTGCCTGGAGCCGCGACCTCCCGTGGACGCAGTATTTT. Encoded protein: CAWSRDLPWTQYF.

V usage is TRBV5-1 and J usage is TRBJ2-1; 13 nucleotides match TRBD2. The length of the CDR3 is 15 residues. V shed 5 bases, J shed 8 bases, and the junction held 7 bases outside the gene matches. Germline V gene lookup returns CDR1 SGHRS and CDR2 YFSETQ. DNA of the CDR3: TGCGCCAGCAGGTCAGGACTAGCGGGAGTCGATGAGCAGTTCTTC. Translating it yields CASRSGLAGVDEQFF. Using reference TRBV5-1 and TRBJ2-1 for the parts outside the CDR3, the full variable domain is KAGVTQTPRYLIKTRGQQVTLSCSPISGHRSVSWYQQTPGQGLQFLFEYFSETQRNKGNFPGRFSGRQFSNSRSEMNVSTLELGDSALYLCASRSGLAGVDEQFFGPGTRLTVL.

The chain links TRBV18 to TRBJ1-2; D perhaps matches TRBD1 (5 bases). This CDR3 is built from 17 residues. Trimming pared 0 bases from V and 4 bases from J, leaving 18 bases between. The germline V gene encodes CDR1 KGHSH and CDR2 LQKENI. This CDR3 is CASSPPIAGDRAYGYTF. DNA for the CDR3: TGTGCCAGCTCACCACCGATTGCCGGGGACCGTGCCTATGGCTACACCTTC.

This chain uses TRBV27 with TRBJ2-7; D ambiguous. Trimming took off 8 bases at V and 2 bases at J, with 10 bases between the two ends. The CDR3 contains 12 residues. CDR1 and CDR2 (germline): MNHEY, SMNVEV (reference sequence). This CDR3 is CASGRSTYEQYF. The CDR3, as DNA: TGTGCCAGCGGGCGATCTACCTACGAGCAGTACTTC.

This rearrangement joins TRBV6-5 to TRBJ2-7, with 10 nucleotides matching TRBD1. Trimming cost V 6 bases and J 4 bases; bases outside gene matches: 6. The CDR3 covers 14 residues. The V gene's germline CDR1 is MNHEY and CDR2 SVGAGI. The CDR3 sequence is CASRVGQGLYEQYF. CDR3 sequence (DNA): TGTGCCAGCAGGGTGGGACAGGGGCTATACGAGCAGTACTTC.